Listed below are T cell receptor beta chains from one sample, sequenced in a study of T-cell reconstitution after alpha-beta-depleted transplantation in children. TCRdb recomputed calls from the PCR reads with MiXCR, one row per CDR3 protein. The sample contains hundreds of thousands of distinct CDR3 sequences, about an eighth of which appear only once. Material: PBMCs, obtained from the stem cell graft. These receptors all stem from a human donor who donated a stem cell graft to a child with Fanconi anemia. The CDR3 runs from the conserved cysteine through the conserved F or W. The D gene is left open where the match is weak. Size values are once, few and many counts, or a class for expanded clones, and some rows have none.

V,size,D,J,CDR3,DNA
TRBV3-1,.,.,TRBJ1-1,CASSQDSSPLGTEAFF,TGTGCCAGCAGCCAAGATAGTTCCCCTTTGGGCACTGAAGCTTTCTTT
TRBV20-1,many,TRBD1,TRBJ2-7,CSASLGQLMEQYF,TGCAGTGCTTCCCTGGGACAGCTCATGGAGCAGTACTTC
TRBV12-3/TRBV12-4,many,.,TRBJ2-2,CASSLGLTGELFF,TGTGCCAGCAGTTTAGGGCTTACCGGGGAGCTGTTTTTT
TRBV4-3,.,.,TRBJ1-4,CASSQEVLQAGELFF,TGCGCCAGCAGCCAAGAGGTTTTGCAGGCAGGTGAACTGTTTTTT
TRBV12-3/TRBV12-4,few,TRBD2,TRBJ2-1,CASSLTSGVNEQFF,TGTGCCAGCAGTTTAACTAGCGGGGTCAATGAGCAGTTCTTC
TRBV13,few,TRBD1,TRBJ1-6,CASSLGQGASSPLHF,TGTGCCAGCAGCTTAGGACAGGGGGCAAGTTCACCCCTCCACTTT
TRBV12-3/TRBV12-4,few,TRBD2,TRBJ2-2,CASSPSGGASGELFF,TGTGCCAGCAGCCCTTCGGGGGGGGCGAGCGGGGAGCTGTTTTTT
TRBV11-2,many,.,TRBJ2-4,CASSLDPILAKNIQYF,TGTGCCAGCAGCTTAGATCCCATTCTAGCCAAAAACATTCAGTACTTC
TRBV2,many,.,TRBJ1-4,CASSESGRRQFF,TGTGCCAGCAGTGAGTCGGGGCGCCGGCAGTTTTTT
TRBV4-3,few,.,TRBJ1-1,CASREASGLQGRAFF,TGCGCCAGCAGGGAGGCATCAGGCCTACAAGGAAGAGCTTTCTTT
TRBV11-2,few,.,TRBJ2-2,CASSSLWAGELFF,TGTGCCAGCAGCTCTTTGTGGGCCGGGGAGCTGTTTTTT
TRBV12-3/TRBV12-4,many,TRBD1,TRBJ2-1,CASSLAGTGNEQFF,TGTGCCAGCAGCCTGGCCGGGACAGGGAATGAGCAGTTCTTC
TRBV7-9,few,.,TRBJ1-4,CASSAERSDEKLFF,TGTGCCAGCAGCGCGGAAAGGAGTGATGAAAAACTGTTTTTT
TRBV20-1,few,.,TRBJ1-3,CSAMTGWDTIYF,TGCAGTGCTATGACAGGCTGGGACACCATATATTTT
TRBV20-1,.,.,TRBJ1-2,CSAREIRRGFVYGYTF,TGCAGTGCTAGAGAGATTAGGAGGGGGTTCGTCTATGGCTACACCTTC
TRBV7-8,many,TRBD1,TRBJ2-1,CASSSGQGTYNEQFF,TGTGCCAGCAGCTCCGGACAGGGGACCTACAATGAGCAGTTCTTC
TRBV11-3,.,.,TRBJ2-2,CASSSTGRGELFF,TGTGCCAGCAGCAGTACAGGGAGGGGGGAGCTGTTTTTT
TRBV6-2/TRBV6-3,.,.,TRBJ1-1,CATRAGSVNTEAFF,TGTGCCACACGGGCGGGTAGTGTTAACACTGAAGCTTTCTTT
TRBV29-1,.,.,TRBJ1-2,CSACRDPMDGYTF,TGCAGCGCCTGCCGGGACCCCATGGATGGCTACACCTTC
TRBV6-1,.,.,TRBJ1-1,CASNARRGPEAFF,TGTGCCAGCAATGCACGCCGGGGCCCTGAAGCTTTCTTT